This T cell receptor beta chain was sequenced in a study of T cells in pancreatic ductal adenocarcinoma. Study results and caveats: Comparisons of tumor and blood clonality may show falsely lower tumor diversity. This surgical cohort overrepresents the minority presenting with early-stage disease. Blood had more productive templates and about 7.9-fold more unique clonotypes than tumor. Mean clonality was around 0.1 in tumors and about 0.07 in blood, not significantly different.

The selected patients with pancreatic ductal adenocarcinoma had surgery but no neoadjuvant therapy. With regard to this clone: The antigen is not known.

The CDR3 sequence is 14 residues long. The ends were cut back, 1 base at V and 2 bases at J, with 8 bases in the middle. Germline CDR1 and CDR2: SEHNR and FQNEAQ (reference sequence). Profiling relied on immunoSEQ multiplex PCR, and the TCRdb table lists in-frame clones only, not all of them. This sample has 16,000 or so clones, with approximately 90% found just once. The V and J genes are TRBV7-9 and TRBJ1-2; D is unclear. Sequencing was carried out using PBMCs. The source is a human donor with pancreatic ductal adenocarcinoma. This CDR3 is CASSLVVRNYGYTF. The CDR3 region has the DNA TGTGCCAGCAGCTTAGTCGTCAGGAACTATGGCTACACCTTC.